This passage covers 13 T cell receptor beta chains from one sample sequenced in a study of OX40 agonist ivuxolimab in advanced cancers. Profiled with immunoSEQ multiplex PCR; TCRdb holds only in-frame clones, not every one. The table has some 81,000 clones, roughly 85% seen once; the top ten hold around 2%. Sample: CD4+ or CD8+ T cells sorted from blood, taken in a trial of the OX40 agonist ivuxolimab. The receptors stem from an adult with an advanced solid tumor such as melanoma, head and neck, liver or kidney cancer.

The chain carries TRBV19 and TRBJ2-1; D is unresolved. The CDR3 has 11 amino acids. V lost 5 bases to trimming and J lost 8 bases, with 7 bases between them. Germline V gives CDR1 LNHDA, CDR2 SQIVND (reference sequence). The CDR3 loop reads CASSDRYEQFF. The CDR3 coding sequence is TGTGCCAGTAGTGATAGATATGAGCAGTTCTTC. Looking up the rest from reference TRBV19 and TRBJ2-1 gives the full variable domain: DGGITQSPKYLFRKEGQNVTLSCEQNLNHDAMYWYRQDPGQGLRLIYYSQIVNDFQKGDIAEGYSVSREKKESFPLTVTSAQKNPTAFYLCASSDRYEQFFGPGTRLTVL.

V usage is TRBV7-9 and J usage is TRBJ1-2, with D hard to call. The CDR3 has 14 amino acids. The V end lost 4 bases, the J end lost 5 bases, and 14 bases lay between the germline ends. Germline assignment: CDR1 SEHNR and CDR2 FQNEAQ (reference sequence). CDR3 residues: CASSSKGERYGYTF. The CDR3 DNA sequence: TGTGCCAGCAGCTCTAAGGGAGAAAGATATGGCTACACCTTC.

This chain joins TRBV18 and TRBJ1-2; the D is unclear. The CDR3 spans 13 residues. V gave up 2 bases and J gave up 3 bases, with 7 bases separating them. Per the germline V gene, CDR1 is KGHSH and CDR2 is LQKENI. CDR3 residues: CASSPAGDYGYTF. CDR3 nucleotide sequence: TGTGCCAGCTCACCAGCAGGAGACTATGGCTACACCTTC.

This clone was detected only once. The V gene is TRBV30, the J gene TRBJ1-2, with TRBD1 identical over 9 bases. Germline-derived CDR1 and CDR2 are GTSNPN and SVGIG (reference sequence). V trimming: 8 bases; J trimming: 8 bases; junction bases outside the gene matches: 15. CDR3 length: 14 residues. The CDR3 DNA reads as TGTGCCAGGGACACAGGGGGCGTGAGAGTGGGCTACACCTTC. It codes for CARDTGGVRVGYTF.

V gene TRBV18 combines with J gene TRBJ2-3; 11 nucleotides match TRBD1. Trimming removed 7 bases from V and 4 bases from J; junction bases left unmatched: 7. Germline CDR1 is KGHSH and CDR2 is LQKENI. The CDR3 sequence is 15 residues long. The CDR3 region is CASYSGTGGSDTQYF. CDR3 DNA: TGTGCCAGCTACTCTGGGACAGGGGGTTCAGATACGCAGTATTTT. The entire variable domain, with the rest obtained from reference TRBV18 and TRBJ2-3, is as follows: NAGVMQNPRHLVRRRGQEARLRCSPMKGHSHVYWYRQLPEEGLKFMVYLQKENIIDESGMPKERFSAEFPKEGPSILRIQQVVRGDSAAYFCASYSGTGGSDTQYFGPGTRLTVL.

This clone appeared a few times. The CDR3: CASSLVGLAGGPGETQYF. CDR3 nucleotides: TGTGCCAGCAGCTTAGTGGGACTAGCGGGGGGGCCAGGAGAGACCCAGTACTTC. J is TRBJ2-5 and V is TRBV11-2; 16 nucleotides match TRBD2. Germline V gene lookup returns CDR1 SGHAT and CDR2 FQNNGV. The trim removed 1 base at V and 4 bases at J, leaving 6 bases unmatched. The CDR3 runs 18 residues.

V is TRBV7-2 and J is TRBJ1-5, with TRBD1 matching 9 bases. V gave up 5 bases and J gave up 4 bases; unmatched junction bases: 9. CDR3 length equals 16 residues. Germline V gene sequence: CDR1 SGHTA, CDR2 FQGNSA. The chain's CDR3 is CASSARTGAGNQPQHF. Written as DNA, the CDR3 is TGTGCCAGCAGCGCCCGGACAGGGGCTGGTAATCAGCCCCAGCATTTT.

The chain is built from TRBV5-4 and TRBJ2-5, with 7 bases identical to TRBD1. The CDR3 sequence is 15 residues long. The V and J ends lost 3 bases and 1 base, in that order; junction bases with no gene match: 6. Germline V gene data show CDR1 as SGHNT and CDR2 as YYREEE (reference sequence). CDR3 amino acids: CASSSYRGSQETQYF. The DNA for the CDR3 is TGTGCCAGCAGCTCGTACAGGGGCTCCCAAGAGACCCAGTACTTC.

This chain uses TRBV29-1 with TRBJ2-7; D might be TRBD1 or TRBD2, each matching 5 bases. Trimming stripped 7 bases from V and 6 bases from J, with 19 bases between. In germline, CDR1 is SQVTM, CDR2 ANQGSEA. The CDR3 is 13 residues long. The CDR3 reads CSADPGTRGEQYF. CDR3 nucleotides: TGCAGCGCTGATCCGGGGACCAGAGGCGAGCAGTACTTC.

This clone ranks as medium-sized. The chain links TRBV9 to TRBJ1-2, with 8 bases matching TRBD1. The CDR3 is made up of 14 amino acids. Germline V gene data show CDR1 as SGDLS and CDR2 as YYNGEE. J lost 8 bases, V lost 2 bases, and 8 bases had no gene match. As DNA, the CDR3 is TGTGCCAGCAGCGTCTCTACAGGGGGACACGGCTACACCTTC. Translating gives CASSVSTGGHGYTF.

The chain employs TRBV10-3 and TRBJ2-2; tentatively, D is TRBD1 or TRBD2 (5 bases each). The germline gives CDR1 ENHRY, CDR2 SYGVKD. Trimming stripped 9 bases from V and 2 bases from J, with 13 bases between. The CDR3 is 14 amino acids. DNA for the CDR3: TGTGCCATTCCGCAGGGAGCTAACACCGGGGAGCTGTTTTTT. The encoded protein is CAIPQGANTGELFF.

The chain is built from TRBV7-9 and TRBJ2-5, with D maybe TRBD1 (5 bases). Trimming removed 5 bases from V and 0 bases from J, with 16 bases in between. CDR1 SEHNR and CDR2 FQNEAQ come from the germline V gene (reference sequence). The CDR3 has 16 residues. DNA of the CDR3: TGTGCCAGCAGCCGACAGACCAGAACATACCAAGAGACCCAGTACTTC. Encoded protein: CASSRQTRTYQETQYF.

The V gene is TRBV4-2, the J gene TRBJ1-5, with D possibly TRBD1 on 5 matching bases. The germline V gene has CDR1 LGHNA and CDR2 YNFKEQ. This CDR3 has 13 amino acids. Trimming stripped 6 bases from V and 2 bases from J, with 8 bases between. The CDR3 nucleotides read TGTGCCAGCAGGCAGGGAGGCAATCAGCCCCAGCATTTT. It is translated as CASRQGGNQPQHF.